Following are 12 T cell receptor beta chains from one sample sequenced in a study of blood T cell repertoires in COVID-19. Repertoires were generated with immunoSEQ multiplex PCR, while TCRdb's copy carries only in-frame clones and drops some. Of around 270,000 clones in the sample, over 80% were seen once. The sample taken for sequencing was peripheral blood. The source of these receptors is a middle-aged woman who had recovered from COVID-19.

The J gene is TRBJ2-7, the V gene TRBV5-5; D is undetermined. V gave up 1 base and J gave up 4 bases, with 6 bases separating them. Germline-derived CDR1 and CDR2 are SGHKS and YYEKEE (reference sequence). This CDR3 is 12 amino acids long. The CDR3 loop is CASSLSGYEQYF. As DNA, the CDR3 is TGTGCCAGCAGCTTGTCGGGTTACGAGCAGTACTTC.

The V and J genes are TRBV5-1 and TRBJ1-4; maybe TRBD1 (5 bases). CDR1 SGHRS and CDR2 YFSETQ come from the germline V gene. The CDR3 consists of 17 residues. The V end lost 3 bases, the J end lost 0 bases, and 15 bases lay between the germline ends. The CDR3 DNA sequence: TGCGCCAGCAGCTGGAGGGGACTGATTGCAACTAATGAAAAACTGTTTTTT. Its protein is CASSWRGLIATNEKLFF.

V and J are TRBV19 and TRBJ1-5; TRBD1 is a possible D gene (6 bases). V lost 5 bases, J lost 3 bases, and 17 bases lay in between. Germline CDR1 is LNHDA and CDR2 is SQIVND (reference sequence). This CDR3 contains 16 residues. This CDR3 is CASSFHTGPFNQPQHF. The CDR3 bases are TGTGCCAGTAGTTTCCACACAGGGCCGTTCAATCAGCCCCAGCATTTT.

This clone came up once. This rearrangement joins TRBV30 to TRBJ2-6; D gene unclear. The CDR3 runs 16 residues. The V gene lost 7 bases and the J gene lost 0 bases, with 16 bases spanning the gap. CDR1 and CDR2 from the germline V gene are GTSNPN and SVGIG (reference sequence). The CDR3 reads CASSATPHSGANVLTF. As DNA, the CDR3 is TGTGCCTCTTCCGCGACACCCCACTCTGGGGCCAACGTCCTGACTTTC.

This chain connects TRBV29-1 to TRBJ2-3; no reliable D call. Germline V gives CDR1 SQVTM, CDR2 ANQGSEA. The CDR3 runs 12 residues. Between the trimmed V and J ends, which lost 3 bases and 2 bases, there was a span of 6 bases. The CDR3 reads CSVEGFTDTQYF. As DNA, the CDR3 is TGCAGCGTTGAGGGCTTCACAGATACGCAGTATTTT.

This chain links TRBV6-6 with TRBJ2-5, with D perhaps matching TRBD2 (7 bases). V shed 5 bases and J shed 5 bases, with 27 bases lying between them. The CDR3 runs 18 residues. Germline lookup yields CDR1 MNHNY and CDR2 SVGAGI (reference sequence). Here the CDR3 DNA reads TGTGCCAGCAGTCCCCCTGTTGAGGGGGGGACTGGTCGGGAGACCCAGTACTTC. It yields the protein CASSPPVEGGTGRETQYF.

V and J are TRBV10-3 and TRBJ2-5, with D unclear. CDR3 length: 14 amino acids. Germline CDR1 and CDR2: ENHRY and SYGVKD. Deletions cut 0 bases from V and 2 bases from J, with 7 bases between. The CDR3 DNA follows: TGTGCCATCAGTGAGTCGAGCATACAAGAGACCCAGTACTTC. Translation gives CAISESSIQETQYF.

The V call is TRBV4-1, the J call TRBJ2-7, with D unresolved. Germline loops: CDR1 MGHRA, CDR2 YSYEKL. V shed 4 bases and J shed 5 bases, with 18 bases lying between them. The CDR3 sequence is 15 residues long. CDR3 in amino acids: CASSLAPEQSHEQYF. The CDR3, as DNA: TGCGCCAGCAGCCTCGCCCCGGAGCAGTCCCACGAGCAGTACTTC.

This clone was picked up a small number of times. This chain uses TRBV6-1 with TRBJ2-2; D might be TRBD2 (6 bases). The CDR3 spans 16 residues. V lost 3 bases and J lost 8, with 19 bases in between. Germline lookup yields CDR1 MNHNS and CDR2 SASEGT. The CDR3 DNA reads TGTGCCAGCAGTGACGCCCCGGGGGTCCAGGATGGGGAGCTGTTTTTT. The encoded protein is CASSDAPGVQDGELFF.

The chain carries TRBV27 and TRBJ1-2; weak D call: TRBD1 (5 bases). Deletions cut 6 bases from V and 0 bases from J, with 20 bases between. The CDR3 contains 17 residues. CDR1 MNHEY and CDR2 SMNVEV come from the germline V gene (reference sequence). The CDR3 sequence: CASRPIRQQATNYGYTF. The CDR3 DNA reads as TGTGCCAGCAGACCAATTCGACAGCAAGCAACTAACTATGGCTACACCTTC.

The rearrangement joins TRBV7-3 to TRBJ2-1; TRBD2 matches at 10 bases. Germline trimming cut 1 base from V and 15 bases from J; bases unmatched to any gene: 6. The CDR3 length is 13 residues. Per germline, CDR1 SGHTA and CDR2 FQGTGA. This CDR3 is CASSLSSGGAAFF. CDR3 sequence (DNA): TGTGCCAGCAGCTTAAGCAGCGGGGGGGCAGCGTTCTTC. Based on the CDR3 plus reference TRBV7-3 and TRBJ2-1, the full variable domain is GAGVSQTPSNKVTEKGKYVELRCDPISGHTALYWYRQSLGQGPEFLIYFQGTGAADDSGLPNDRFFAVRPEGSVSTLKIQRTERGDSAVYLCASSLSSGGAAFFGPGTRLTVL.

The CDR3 reads CASSVRLAGEETQYF. The CDR3 DNA reads TGTGCCAGCAGCGTCAGACTAGCGGGGGAAGAGACCCAGTACTTC. The chain links TRBV9 to TRBJ2-5, with TRBD2 matching over 12 bases. The CDR3 consists of 15 residues. Germline CDR1 and CDR2: SGDLS and YYNGEE. With V trimmed by 2 bases and J by 3 bases, 2 bases remained unmatched.